This TCR beta chain emerged from a study of CD8+ T cells in alopecia areata. Study at large: Tofacitinib ran for 6 to 18 months before 6 months off drug.

Isolated RNA was reverse transcribed into cDNA used as the sequencing template. Sequencing was performed with immunoSEQ multiplex PCR; in TCRdb, only in-frame clones are kept and a portion is missing. This sample has more than 150,000 clones; more than 45% occur once, and the top ten carry just under 20%. CDR1 is SGDLS and CDR2 is YYNGEE in the germline V gene. This CDR3 has 13 amino acids. Trimming cost V 3 bases and J 6 bases; bases outside gene matches: 5. Here the sequenced sample was CD8+ T cells sorted from blood, taken at week 0. The chain has TRBV9 and TRBJ1-2; 7 bases match TRBD1. The TCR sequence derives from a human donor with alopecia areata. The CDR3 DNA sequence: TGTGCCAGCAGCGAGACAGGGAAGAATGGCTACACCTTC. Protein sequence: CASSETGKNGYTF.